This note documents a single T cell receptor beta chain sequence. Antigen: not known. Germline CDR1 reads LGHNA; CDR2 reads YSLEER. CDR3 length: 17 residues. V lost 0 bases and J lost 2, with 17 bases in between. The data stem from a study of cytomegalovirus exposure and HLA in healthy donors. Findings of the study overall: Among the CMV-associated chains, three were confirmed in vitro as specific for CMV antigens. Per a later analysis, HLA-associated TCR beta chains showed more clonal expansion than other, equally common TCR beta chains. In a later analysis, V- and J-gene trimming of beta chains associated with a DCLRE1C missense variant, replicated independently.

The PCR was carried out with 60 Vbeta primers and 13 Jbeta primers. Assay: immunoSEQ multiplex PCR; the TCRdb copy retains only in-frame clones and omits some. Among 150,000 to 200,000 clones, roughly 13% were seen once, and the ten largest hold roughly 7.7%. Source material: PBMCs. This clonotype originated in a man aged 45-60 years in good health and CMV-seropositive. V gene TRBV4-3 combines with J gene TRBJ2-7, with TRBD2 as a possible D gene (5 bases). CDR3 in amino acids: CASSQDPLGKGAYEQYV. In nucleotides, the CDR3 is TGCGCCAGCAGCCAAGACCCATTGGGAAAGGGAGCCTACGAGCAGTACGTC.